This T cell receptor (beta chain) emerged from a study of shared clonotypes between healthy human individuals (TCRdb year 2020). With respect to the entire study: The cohort included a few men and a couple of women between 18 and 49 years of age. For each donor, CD4 naive and CD4 memory were each given three plates, CD8 naive was given two plates, and CD8 memory was given one plate. To estimate repertoire size and how much clonotype sharing occurs between individuals, the study deeply sequenced the blood TCR repertoires of several healthy adults. Different laboratories and diverse techniques were used to prepare libraries and sequence TCR repertoires, to increase sequencing depth and limit assay-specific biases. Between about 0.8 and 9 billion PBMCs per donor were obtained by leukapheresis.

Using the deep immunoSEQ assay, TCR CDR3 regions were amplified from genomic DNA by multiplex PCR. Extracted genomic DNA from each cell subset was spread evenly across all wells of several immunoSEQ 96-well plates, with each plate serving as a replicate. For sorted subsets, around 0.2 ug of genomic DNA, equivalent to 25,000 to 30,000 T cell genomes, went into each replicate PCR. Purified libraries were measured with a Qubit 3.0 fluorometer, size-checked on a Bioanalyzer 2100, and measured again with the KAPA Library Quantification kit. A separate single-read 150-cycle Illumina NextSeq 550 flow cell was used to sequence each immunoSEQ 96-well plate. Under the source paper's analysis protocol: Because the immunoSEQ output included only junctional sequences and no quality scores, the filtering could not be the same as the filtering used for full-length reads. To assign V/J genes and CDR3, sequences were annotated against IMGT germline references using PyIR, a Python wrapper for IgBLAST v1.9. Reads were removed for weak V/J assignments (E-value above 1e-6), missing CDR3, stop codons, out-of-frame junctions, or ambiguous translated residues. A V3J clonotype was defined by an identical inferred V gene, J gene, and CDR3 amino acid sequence. Percentage overlap between repertoires was calculated by dividing the number of shared unique clonotypes by the size of the smaller repertoire. Repertoire richness was assessed with RTK rarefaction, the Chao1 estimator, and Recon v2.1 estimates of unobserved clonotypes. Generation probabilities for all TCRbeta clonotypes obtained by the gDNA method from four donors were computed using OLGA. TCRdb carries this immuneACCESS record with in-frame sequences only. Its versions omit some clonotypes, under half of them owing to an unresolved V gene in the studies checked, with the rest unexplained. That table furnishes V, J and clone size, whereas the DNA furnished D and trimming. This sample has more than 2 million clones in its table, and 90% to 97% of those were observed once. The ten largest clones capture over 0.1% of the sample.

The full study reports these points: Compared with non-shared clonotypes, clonotypes shared by all four sorted-subset donors had higher generation probabilities. Naive subsets generally had larger estimated clonotype richness than memory subsets. Only blood was sampled, and tissue TCR repertoires likely differ from those in blood. Incomplete sequencing was indicated by rarefaction of sorted-subset datasets, despite the large sequencing depth. Sharing across four donors was observed for around 5% of naive CD4, 3.5% of naive CD8, 2.3% of memory CD4, and roughly 0.4% of memory CD8 clonotypes. Based on pairwise subsampling, the degree of clonotype sharing among donors was expected to be affected by sequencing depth. Because the study included a small number of donors, the genetic and exposure-history diversity represented was limited.

On this clone: What this receptor recognizes is not known. Base-call qualities are not available, and no considerably larger clone is one nucleotide away.

The donors were healthy, HIV-negative adults with no recently reported acute infections or vaccinations. Every donor was a Caucasian adult living in Nashville, Tennessee, USA. CD4+ T cells were enriched by magnetic negative selection; naive cells were then positively selected on CD45RA, and the negative fraction formed the memory subset. Blood was collected by leukapheresis, and PBMCs were isolated by Ficoll-Histopaque density gradient centrifugation and then cryopreserved in liquid nitrogen vapor phase. Analytical flow cytometry was used to check the purity and quantity of every magnetically sorted T cell population. Each sorted fraction had its genomic DNA isolated and then quantified by UV absorbance on a Nanodrop 2000c. This receptor was taken from a man between 18 and 35 years old in good health. The sample taken for sequencing was naive CD4+ T cells sorted from blood. The cell subset or site label here, explained by the study, means: CD45RA+ positively selected.

The sequenced DNA: TGCGCCAGCAGCTCTCCGACTAGCGGGTCTTTATACAATGAGCAGTTCTTC. Its coded protein is CASSSPTSGSLYNEQFF. The sequence is built from TRBV5-1 and TRBJ2-1; TRBD2 fits 10 bases in the junction. From V the trimming removes 3 bases and from J it removes 4 bases, while the gene matches leave 10 bases of the junction unaccounted for. The CDR3 numbers 17 residues from cysteine through phenylalanine. The sequence is cut down to CDR3 DNA, 51 bases in frame from base 1. CDR1 and CDR2, looked up from the germline V gene, are SGHRS and YFSETQ.